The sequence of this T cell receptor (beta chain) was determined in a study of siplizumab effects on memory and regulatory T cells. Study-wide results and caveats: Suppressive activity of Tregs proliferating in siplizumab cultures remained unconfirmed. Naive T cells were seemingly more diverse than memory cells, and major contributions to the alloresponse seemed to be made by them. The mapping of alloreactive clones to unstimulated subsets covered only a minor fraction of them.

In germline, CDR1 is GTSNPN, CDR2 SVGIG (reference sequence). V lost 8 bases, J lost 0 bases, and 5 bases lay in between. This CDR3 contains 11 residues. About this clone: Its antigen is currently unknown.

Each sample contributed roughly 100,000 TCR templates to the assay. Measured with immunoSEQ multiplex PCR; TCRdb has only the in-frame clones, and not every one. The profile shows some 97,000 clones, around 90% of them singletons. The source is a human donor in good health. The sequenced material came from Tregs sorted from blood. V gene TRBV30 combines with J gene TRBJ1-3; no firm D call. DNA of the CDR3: TGTGCCCGAAGCTCTGGAAACACCATATATTTT. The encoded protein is CARSSGNTIYF. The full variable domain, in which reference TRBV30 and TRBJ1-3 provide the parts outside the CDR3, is SQTIHQWPATLVQPVGSPLSLECTVEGTSNPNLYWYRQAAGRGLQLLFYSVGIGQISSEVPQNLSASRPQDRQFILSSKKLLLSDSGFYLCARSSGNTIYFGEGSWLTVV.